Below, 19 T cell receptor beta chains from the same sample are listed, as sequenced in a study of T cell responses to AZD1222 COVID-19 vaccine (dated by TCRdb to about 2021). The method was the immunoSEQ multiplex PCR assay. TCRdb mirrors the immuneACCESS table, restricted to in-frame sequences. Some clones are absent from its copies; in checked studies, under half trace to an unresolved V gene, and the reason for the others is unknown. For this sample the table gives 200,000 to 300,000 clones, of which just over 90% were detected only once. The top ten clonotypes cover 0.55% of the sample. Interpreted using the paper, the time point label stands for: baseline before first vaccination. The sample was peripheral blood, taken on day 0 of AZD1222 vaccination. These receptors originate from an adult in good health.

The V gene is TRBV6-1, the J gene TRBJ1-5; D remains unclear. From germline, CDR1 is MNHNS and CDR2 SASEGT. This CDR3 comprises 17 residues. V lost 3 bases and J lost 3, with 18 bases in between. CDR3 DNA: TGTGCCAGCAGTGATACGCGGTCGGCCCGTATCAATCAGCCCCAGCATTTT. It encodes CASSDTRSARINQPQHF.

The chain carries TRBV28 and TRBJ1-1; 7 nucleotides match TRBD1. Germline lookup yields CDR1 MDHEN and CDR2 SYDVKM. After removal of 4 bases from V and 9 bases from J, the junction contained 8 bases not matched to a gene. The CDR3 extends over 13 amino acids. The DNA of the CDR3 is TGTGCCAGCAGTTCCATAGACAGGGACAAAGCTTTCTTT. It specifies CASSSIDRDKAFF.

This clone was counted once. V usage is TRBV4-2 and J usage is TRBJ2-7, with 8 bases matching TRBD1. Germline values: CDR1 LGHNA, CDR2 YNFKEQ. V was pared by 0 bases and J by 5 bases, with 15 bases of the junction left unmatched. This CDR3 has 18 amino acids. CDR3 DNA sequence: TGTGCCAGCAGCCAAGATAGGAGTCAGGGGGCGACTAACAACGAGCAGTACTTC. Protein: CASSQDRSQGATNNEQYF.

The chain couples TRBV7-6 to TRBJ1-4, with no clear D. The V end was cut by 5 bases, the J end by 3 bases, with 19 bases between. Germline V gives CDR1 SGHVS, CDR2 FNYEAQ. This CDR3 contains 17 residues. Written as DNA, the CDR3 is TGTGCCAGCAGCCCCAGGTTAACGGGGAGAGCTAATGAAAAACTGTTTTTT. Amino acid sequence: CASSPRLTGRANEKLFF.

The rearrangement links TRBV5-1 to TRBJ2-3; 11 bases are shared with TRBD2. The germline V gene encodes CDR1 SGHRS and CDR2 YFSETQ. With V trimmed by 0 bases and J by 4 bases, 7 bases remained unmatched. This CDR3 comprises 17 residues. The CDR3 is CASSLEPSGRSADTQYF. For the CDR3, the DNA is TGCGCCAGCAGCTTGGAGCCTAGCGGGAGGTCCGCAGATACGCAGTATTTT.

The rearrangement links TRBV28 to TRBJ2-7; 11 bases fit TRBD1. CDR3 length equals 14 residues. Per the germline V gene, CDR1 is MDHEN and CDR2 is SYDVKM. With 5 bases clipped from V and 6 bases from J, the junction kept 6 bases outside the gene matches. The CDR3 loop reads CASSTQGTGGEQYF. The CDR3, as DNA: TGTGCCAGCAGTACTCAAGGGACAGGGGGCGAGCAGTACTTC.

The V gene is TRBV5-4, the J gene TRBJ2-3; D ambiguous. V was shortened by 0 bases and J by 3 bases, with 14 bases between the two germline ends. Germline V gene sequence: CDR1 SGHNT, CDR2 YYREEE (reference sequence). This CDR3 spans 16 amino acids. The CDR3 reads CASSLAKTLTTDTQYF. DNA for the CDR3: TGTGCCAGCAGCTTGGCCAAAACCCTTACGACAGATACGCAGTATTTT.

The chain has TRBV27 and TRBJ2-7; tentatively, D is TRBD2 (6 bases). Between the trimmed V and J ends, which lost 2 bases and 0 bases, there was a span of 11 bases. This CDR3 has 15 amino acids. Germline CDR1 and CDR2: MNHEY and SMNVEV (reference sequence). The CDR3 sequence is CASSLGGMVSYEQYF. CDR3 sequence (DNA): TGTGCCAGCAGTTTAGGCGGGATGGTCTCCTACGAGCAGTACTTC.

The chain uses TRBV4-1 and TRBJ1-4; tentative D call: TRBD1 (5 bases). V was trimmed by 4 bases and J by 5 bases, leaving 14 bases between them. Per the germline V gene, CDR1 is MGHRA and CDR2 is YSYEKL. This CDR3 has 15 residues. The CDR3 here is CASSLQGGGNEKLFF. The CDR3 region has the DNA TGCGCCAGCAGCCTTCAGGGCGGGGGGAATGAAAAACTGTTTTTT.

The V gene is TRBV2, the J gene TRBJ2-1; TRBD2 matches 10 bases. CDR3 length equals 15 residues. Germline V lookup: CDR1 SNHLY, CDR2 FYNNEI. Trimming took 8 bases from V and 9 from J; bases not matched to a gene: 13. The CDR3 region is CASGLGLAGVAEQFF. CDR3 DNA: TGTGCCAGCGGGCTAGGTCTAGCGGGGGTGGCTGAGCAGTTCTTC.

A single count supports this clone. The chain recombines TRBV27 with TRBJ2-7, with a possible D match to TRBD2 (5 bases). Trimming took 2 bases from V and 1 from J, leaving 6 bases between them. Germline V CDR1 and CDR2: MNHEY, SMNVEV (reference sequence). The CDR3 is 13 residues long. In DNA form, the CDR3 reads TGTGCCAGCAGTTTAGAGGGATCCTACGAGCAGTACTTC. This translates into CASSLEGSYEQYF.

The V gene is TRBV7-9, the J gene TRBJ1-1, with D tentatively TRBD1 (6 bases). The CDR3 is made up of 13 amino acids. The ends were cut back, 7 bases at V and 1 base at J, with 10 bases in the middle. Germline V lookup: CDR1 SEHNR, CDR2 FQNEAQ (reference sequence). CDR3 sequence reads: CASTLGANTEAFF. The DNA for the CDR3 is TGTGCCAGCACCTTGGGGGCGAACACTGAAGCTTTCTTT.

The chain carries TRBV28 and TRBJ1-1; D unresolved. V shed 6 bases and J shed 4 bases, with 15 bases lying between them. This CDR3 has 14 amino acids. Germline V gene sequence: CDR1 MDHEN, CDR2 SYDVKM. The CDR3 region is CASSTYPGGTEAFF. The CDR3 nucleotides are TGTGCCAGCAGCACCTACCCCGGCGGCACTGAAGCTTTCTTT.

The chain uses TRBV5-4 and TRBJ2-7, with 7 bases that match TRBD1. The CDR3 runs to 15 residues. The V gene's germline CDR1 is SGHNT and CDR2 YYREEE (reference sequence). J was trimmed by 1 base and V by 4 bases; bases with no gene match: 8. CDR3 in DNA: TGTGCCAGCAGCCCTGGACAGGTGCTATCCTACGAGCAGTACTTC. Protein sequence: CASSPGQVLSYEQYF. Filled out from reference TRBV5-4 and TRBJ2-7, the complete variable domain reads ETGVTQSPTHLIKTRGQQVTLRCSSQSGHNTVSWYQQALGQGPQFIFQYYREEENGRGNFPPRFSGLQFPNYSSELNVNALELDDSALYLCASSPGQVLSYEQYFGPGTRLTVT.

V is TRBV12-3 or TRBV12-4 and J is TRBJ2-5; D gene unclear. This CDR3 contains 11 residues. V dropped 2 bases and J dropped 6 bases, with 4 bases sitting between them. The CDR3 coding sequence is TGTGCCAGCAGTTTATGGAAGACCCAGTACTTC. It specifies CASSLWKTQYF.

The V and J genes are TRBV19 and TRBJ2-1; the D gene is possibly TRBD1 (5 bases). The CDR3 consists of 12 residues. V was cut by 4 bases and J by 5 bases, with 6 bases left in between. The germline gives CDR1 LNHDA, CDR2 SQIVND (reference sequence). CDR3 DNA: TGTGCCAGTAGTAGGGGCAACAATGAGCAGTTCTTC. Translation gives CASSRGNNEQFF.

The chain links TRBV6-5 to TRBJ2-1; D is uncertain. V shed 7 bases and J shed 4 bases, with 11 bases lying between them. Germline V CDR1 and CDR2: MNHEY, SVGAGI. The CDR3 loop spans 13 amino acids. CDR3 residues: CASKETTYNEQFF. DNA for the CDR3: TGTGCCAGCAAGGAGACCACTTACAATGAGCAGTTCTTC.

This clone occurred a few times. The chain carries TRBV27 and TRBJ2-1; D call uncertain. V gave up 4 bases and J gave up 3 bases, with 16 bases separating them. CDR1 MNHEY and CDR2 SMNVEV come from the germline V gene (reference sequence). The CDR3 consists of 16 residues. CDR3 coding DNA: TGTGCCAGCAGTTCGTCGACCCTTCCCGGCTACAATGAGCAGTTCTTC. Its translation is CASSSSTLPGYNEQFF.

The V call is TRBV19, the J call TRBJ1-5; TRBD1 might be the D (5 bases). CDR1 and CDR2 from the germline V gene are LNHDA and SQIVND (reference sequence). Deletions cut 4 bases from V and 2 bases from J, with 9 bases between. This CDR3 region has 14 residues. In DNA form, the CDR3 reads TGTGCCAGTAGTACCCAGGGAGGCAATCAGCCCCAGCATTTT. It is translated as CASSTQGGNQPQHF.